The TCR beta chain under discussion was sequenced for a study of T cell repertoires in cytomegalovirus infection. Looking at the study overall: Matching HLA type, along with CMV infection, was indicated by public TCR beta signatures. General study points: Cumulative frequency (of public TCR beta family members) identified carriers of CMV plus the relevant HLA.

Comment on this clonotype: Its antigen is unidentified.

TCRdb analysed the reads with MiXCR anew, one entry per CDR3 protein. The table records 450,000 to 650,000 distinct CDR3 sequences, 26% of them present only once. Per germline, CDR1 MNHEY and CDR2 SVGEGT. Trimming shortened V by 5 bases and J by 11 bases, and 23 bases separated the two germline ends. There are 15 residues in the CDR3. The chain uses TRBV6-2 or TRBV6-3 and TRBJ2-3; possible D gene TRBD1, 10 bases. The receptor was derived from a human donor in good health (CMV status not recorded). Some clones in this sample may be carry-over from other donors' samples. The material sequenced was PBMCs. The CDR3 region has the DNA TGTGCCAGCAGTCCGGACAGGGGGAAGACTAGCGGGCAGTATTTT. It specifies CASSPDRGKTSGQYF.